A selection of T cell receptor beta chains follows, all from one sample in a study of post-analysis software for immune sequencing data. Via MiXCR, TCRdb re-called the PCR reads, giving one row per CDR3 protein. The table shows roughly 800,000 distinct CDR3 sequences, with around 45% occurring only once. Sample: blood. The receptors stem from a girl aged 10 to 17 with multiple sclerosis. Each CDR3 is given with its conserved first and last residue.

V gene,CDR3 length,CDR3 protein
TRBV20-1,17,CSAGPLASFWDYEKLFF
TRBV6-1,14,CASSENLVSYEQYF
TRBV29-1,14,CSVEEGRGIGEAFF
TRBV29-1,13,CSVVHFLLNEQFF
TRBV20-1,14,CSARISGWGETQYF
TRBV20-1,14,CSARIELGSNIQYF
TRBV16,15,CASSQNSDPSYEQYF
TRBV20-1,14,CSAALAGGGETQYF
TRBV7-9,16,CASSAQGTGALYEQYF
TRBV10-3,13,CATNGTSSNEQFF
TRBV29-1,14,CSVVGSAVVTEAFF
TRBV28,12,CASSNRVNEQFF
TRBV4-3,16,CASSQDAGGSYNEQFF
TRBV7-2,16,CASSLVGGRVSYEQYF
TRBV7-3,16,CASSLTIAGGVIEQFF
TRBV9,15,CASSALGLARVEQFF
TRBV7-9,16,CASSPLRGFENTEAFF
TRBV28,14,CASSWGYSGNTIYF
TRBV5-1,15,CASSLLTSGKDEQFF
TRBV6-6,13,CASSYPRDGEQFF
TRBV12-3/TRBV12-4,15,CASSQTSGRGNEQFF
TRBV20-1,16,CSARVRLAEGTDTQYF
TRBV15,14,CATSSMDSWDTQYF
TRBV12-3/TRBV12-4,18,CASSLPGGGRDSTDTQYF
TRBV27,16,CASSHQTSGTYNEQYF
TRBV20-1,14,CSASVGTGNYEQYF
TRBV24-1,12,CATSDYGHEQFF
TRBV10-3,13,CAISESAFNEQYF
TRBV5-1,14,CASSADRGRETQYF
TRBV29-1,15,CSVERTQGTNEKLFF
TRBV24-1,14,CATSDLLGPGEQFF
TRBV29-1,16,CSSGQGLAGVTDTQYF
TRBV12-3/TRBV12-4,15,CASSSRPTDYNEQFF
TRBV4-1,17,CASSQDLSTGDYYGYTF
TRBV5-5,13,CASSSMARQEQYF
TRBV10-3,14,CAISEPQGSYEQYF
TRBV24-1,15,CATSALGGTHNEQFF
TRBV12-3/TRBV12-4,16,CASTGGRGADYNEQFF
TRBV5-5,15,CASSFTLAGTDTQYF
TRBV27,13,CASSRWDSDGYTF
TRBV12-3/TRBV12-4,16,CASSLDRGQTTYEQYF
TRBV7-3,14,CASSSTSSPGTQYF
TRBV18,13,CASSPYPGNEQYF
TRBV12-3/TRBV12-4,16,CASSLGRTAVHQPQHF
TRBV30,10,CAWRGHGYTF
TRBV7-2,15,CASSLGGAGGWEQYF
TRBV12-3/TRBV12-4,12,CASSSGGDEQYF
TRBV7-3,15,CASSLGEGLQDEQFF
TRBV5-1,14,CASSTGRTQETQYF
TRBV6-5,16,CASSRNSGARGYGYTF
TRBV29-1,15,CSVETSGTHTDTQYF
TRBV5-1,12,CASSILAGEQYF
TRBV20-1,13,CSAQGASPYEQYF